The present TCR beta chain was sequenced within a study of T cells in Graves' hyperthyroidism and ophthalmopathy. Study context: It was at initial diagnosis, before any treatment, that peripheral blood was collected.

V lost 0 bases and J 7 bases, leaving 12 bases between the germline ends. The CDR3 has 14 residues. From germline, CDR1 is SGHKS and CDR2 YYEKEE (reference sequence). Regions amplified from RNA transcripts were the TCR beta CDR3 regions. The primer set for the first-round RT-PCR of the TCR CDR3 was HTBI. In TCRdb, the multiplex PCR reads were re-called with MiXCR into one record per CDR3 protein. The sample contains a few hundred thousand distinct CDR3 sequences, around 15% of which appear only once. Fresh peripheral blood, 7.5 to 10 ml, was the source of the PBMCs. This clonotype was seen only a few times. Antigen specificity is unknown. Findings and limits, study-wide: Most clonotypes that expanded in the thyroid above 0.001 also showed up in blood. Ophthalmopathy was identified by the model a median about 6.8 months ahead of onset.

Sequenced: blood. The TCR originated in a middle-aged woman with Graves' hyperthyroidism. The chain couples TRBV5-5 to TRBJ2-3; D possibly corresponds to TRBD1 (5 bases). CDR3 in amino acids: CASSLGGVANTQYF. The CDR3 region has the DNA TGTGCCAGCAGCTTGGGGGGCGTTGCAAATACGCAGTATTTT.